The 24 T cell receptor beta chains in this list originate from one sample, sequenced in a study of blood T cell repertoires in COVID-19. Sequencing was performed with immunoSEQ multiplex PCR; in TCRdb, only in-frame clones are kept and a portion is missing. The repertoire holds fewer than 150,000 clones, with around nine tenths as singletons. The specimen sequenced was peripheral blood. These receptors were collected from a woman aged 40 to 50 with acute or convalescent COVID-19.

The rearrangement links TRBV5-4 to TRBJ2-5, with D tentatively TRBD1 (5 bases). Germline values: CDR1 SGHNT, CDR2 YYREEE (reference sequence). There are 14 residues in the CDR3. Trimming left V 4 bases short and J 3 bases short, with 13 bases between. This CDR3 is CASSRGMTEETQYF. The CDR3 DNA follows: TGTGCCAGCAGCCGAGGAATGACAGAAGAGACCCAGTACTTC.

The J gene is TRBJ2-2, the V gene TRBV18; tentatively, D is TRBD1 (6 bases). The CDR3 extends over 14 amino acids. The germline V gene encodes CDR1 KGHSH and CDR2 LQKENI. Trimming removed 5 bases at V and 0 bases at J, with 7 bases between. The CDR3 sequence is CASSGQPNTGELFF. CDR3 nucleotides: TGTGCCAGCTCAGGACAGCCGAACACCGGGGAGCTGTTTTTT.

The V and J genes are TRBV30 and TRBJ1-1, with D tentatively TRBD1 (6 bases). CDR3 length: 13 amino acids. Germline V gives CDR1 GTSNPN, CDR2 SVGIG (reference sequence). V was clipped by 3 bases and J by 1 base, with 9 bases between them. As DNA, the CDR3 is TGTGCCTGGAGGGGACACCCGAACACTGAAGCTTTCTTT. It specifies CAWRGHPNTEAFF.

The gene calls are TRBV5-6 and TRBJ1-2; D gene unclear. This CDR3 is 15 amino acids long. With 4 bases removed from V and 4 bases from J, the gap between germline ends came to 17 bases. Germline values: CDR1 SGHDT, CDR2 YYEEEE. The CDR3 protein is CASSPSGRRSYGYTF. As DNA, the CDR3 is TGTGCCAGCAGCCCCTCGGGGAGGCGTAGCTATGGCTACACCTTC. The variable domain in full, completed from reference TRBV5-6 and TRBJ1-2, reads DAGVTQSPTHLIKTRGQQVTLRCSPKSGHDTVSWYQQALGQGPQFIFQYYEEEERQRGNFPDRFSGHQFPNYSSELNVNALLLGDSALYLCASSPSGRRSYGYTFGSGTRLTVV.

The chain uses TRBV11-3 and TRBJ2-1; 7 nucleotides match TRBD1. Trimming at V came to 3 bases and at J to 3 bases, leaving 5 bases not matched to a gene. CDR1 SGHNT and CDR2 YENEEA come from the germline V gene. The CDR3 runs 15 residues. The CDR3 DNA sequence: TGTGCCAGCAGCTTGGGGGACAGTTACTACAATGAGCAGTTCTTC. Translating it yields CASSLGDSYYNEQFF. The full variable domain, with the rest looked up from reference TRBV11-3 and TRBJ2-1, is EAGVVQSPRYKIIEKKQPVAFWCNPISGHNTLYWYLQNLGQGPELLIRYENEEAVDDSQLPKDRFSAERLKGVDSTLKIQPAELGDSAVYLCASSLGDSYYNEQFFGPGTRLTVL.

The chain couples TRBV7-2 to TRBJ2-7, with D possibly matching TRBD1 (5 bases). The germline V gene encodes CDR1 SGHTA and CDR2 FQGNSA. The CDR3 totals 15 residues. The V end was cut by 1 base, the J end by 2 bases, with 12 bases between. Written as DNA, the CDR3 is TGTGCCAGCAGCTTAGGATGGACACGAACCTACGAGCAGTACTTC. Translation gives CASSLGWTRTYEQYF. Looking up the rest from reference TRBV7-2 and TRBJ2-7 gives the full variable domain: GAGVSQSPSNKVTEKGKDVELRCDPISGHTALYWYRQSLGQGLEFLIYFQGNSAPDKSGLPSDRFSAERTGGSVSTLTIQRTQQEDSAVYLCASSLGWTRTYEQYFGPGTRLTVT.

This clone was detected a few times. V gene TRBV18 combines with J gene TRBJ1-1, with D unclear. The germline CDR1 and CDR2 sequences are KGHSH and LQKENI. V was cut by 3 bases and J by 1 base, with 6 bases left in between. CDR3 length: 13 residues. The CDR3 loop is CASSPGANTEAFF. DNA of the CDR3: TGTGCCAGCTCACCCGGAGCGAACACTGAAGCTTTCTTT.

V and J are TRBV4-2 and TRBJ2-1, with 10 bases that match TRBD2. The CDR3 loop spans 16 amino acids. V lost 2 bases to trimming and J lost 7 bases; unmatched junction nucleotides: 8. CDR1 and CDR2 from the germline V gene are LGHNA and YNFKEQ. CDR3 protein: CASSQQSGGAGNEQFF. The CDR3 region has the DNA TGTGCCAGCAGCCAACAAAGCGGGGGGGCCGGTAATGAGCAGTTCTTC.

This clone was counted ten times or more. The chain combines TRBV7-3 with TRBJ1-2, with 9 positions matching TRBD1. Germline-derived CDR1 and CDR2 are SGHTA and FQGTGA. There are 16 residues in the CDR3. The V segment lost 4 bases and the J segment 2 bases; nucleotides outside the gene matches: 8. The CDR3 bases are TGTGCCAGCAGCTCAAGCACAGGGGGCGCAAACTATGGCTACACCTTC. It is translated as CASSSSTGGANYGYTF.

The chain is built from TRBV7-2 and TRBJ1-2, with TRBD1 matching 7 bases. Germline V gene data show CDR1 as SGHTA and CDR2 as FQGNSA. V lost 1 base, J lost 2 bases, and 7 bases stayed unmatched. CDR3 size: 16 residues. For the CDR3, the DNA is TGTGCCAGCAGCTTAGTAGGGTCGACAGGGAACTATGGCTACACCTTC. Its protein product is CASSLVGSTGNYGYTF.

This clone has just one count. The V call is TRBV6-6, the J call TRBJ1-2; D is possibly TRBD1 (6 bases). Deletions cut 2 bases from V and 3 bases from J, with 13 bases between. This CDR3 comprises 15 residues. Per the germline V gene, CDR1 is MNHNY and CDR2 is SVGAGI (reference sequence). CDR3 loop: CASSYTGGLDYGYTF. The CDR3 DNA follows: TGTGCCAGCAGTTACACTGGGGGCCTTGACTATGGCTACACCTTC.

The gene calls are TRBV15 and TRBJ2-7; D is unresolved. CDR1 is LNHNV, CDR2 YYDKDF, per germline (reference sequence). This CDR3 contains 15 residues. V gave up 4 bases and J gave up 12 bases, with 25 bases separating them. The CDR3 DNA reads as TGTGCCACCAGCACCGACCGTAGCCTTGCGAGCAGTGTGTACTTC. Amino acids: CATSTDRSLASSVYF.

This rearrangement joins TRBV19 to TRBJ2-6, with D possibly TRBD1 on 5 matching bases. The CDR3 spans 14 residues. Germline V CDR1 and CDR2: LNHDA, SQIVND (reference sequence). The V gene lost 7 bases and the J gene lost 4 bases, with 11 bases spanning the gap. The CDR3 spells CASTAPGGANVLTF. DNA of the CDR3: TGTGCCAGTACAGCCCCAGGGGGGGCCAACGTCCTGACTTTC.

This clone occurred a few times. This rearrangement joins TRBV5-1 to TRBJ1-2; TRBD1 matches 8 bases. The CDR3 consists of 16 residues. Germline trimming cut 4 bases from V and 1 base from J; bases unmatched to any gene: 9. Germline V gene data show CDR1 as SGHRS and CDR2 as YFSETQ. CDR3 DNA sequence: TGCGCCAGCAGCGCGAAGACAGGGGTTGTTAACTATGGCTACACCTTC. Its protein product is CASSAKTGVVNYGYTF.

CDR3 region: CASSFSYEQYF. The CDR3 nucleotides are TGTGCCAGCAGCTTTTCTTACGAGCAGTACTTC. This rearrangement joins TRBV5-5 to TRBJ2-7, with D unresolved. CDR1 SGHKS and CDR2 YYEKEE come from the germline V gene (reference sequence). The length of the CDR3 is 11 residues. V lost 2 bases to trimming and J lost 4 bases, with 4 bases between them.

This clone was seen more than once but under ten times. The V and J genes are TRBV30 and TRBJ2-3; 10 bases are shared with TRBD2. Germline lookup yields CDR1 GTSNPN and CDR2 SVGIG (reference sequence). CDR3 size: 16 residues. V lost 2 bases, J lost 6 bases, and 11 bases stayed unmatched. The CDR3 sequence is CAWSSPPGTSADTQYF. The CDR3 DNA is TGTGCCTGGAGTTCCCCTCCCGGGACTAGCGCGGATACGCAGTATTTT.

The chain couples TRBV20-1 to TRBJ1-2; D call uncertain. V gave up 3 bases and J gave up 4 bases, with 9 bases separating them. Germline V gene lookup returns CDR1 DFQATT and CDR2 SNEGSKA (reference sequence). CDR3 size: 12 residues. The CDR3 spells CSASQVPYGYTF. For the CDR3, the DNA is TGCAGTGCTAGTCAGGTCCCCTATGGCTACACCTTC.

The V call is TRBV7-3, the J call TRBJ2-1; 7 bases are shared with TRBD2. This CDR3 comprises 14 residues. Trimming took 2 bases from V and 7 from J; bases not matched to a gene: 5. The germline gives CDR1 SGHTA, CDR2 FQGTGA. CDR3 bases: TGTGCCAGCAGCTTAGTCGGGGGGAATAATGAGCAGTTCTTC. The encoded protein is CASSLVGGNNEQFF.

The CDR3 DNA reads as TGTGCCAGCAGTTCCGGGGGGGGAGGCGAGCAGTACTTC. This encodes CASSSGGGGEQYF. V and J are TRBV6-5 and TRBJ2-7; TRBD2 matches 8 bases. This CDR3 comprises 13 residues. Germline trimming cut 4 bases from V and 6 bases from J; bases unmatched to any gene: 5. The germline CDR1 and CDR2 sequences are MNHEY and SVGAGI.

This rearrangement joins TRBV5-6 to TRBJ2-7; maybe TRBD1 (7 bases). The CDR3 runs to 13 residues. Per germline, CDR1 SGHDT and CDR2 YYEEEE. Trimming left V 1 base short and J 4 bases short, with 9 bases between. CDR3 sequence: CASSLSGGYEQYF. The CDR3 DNA is TGTGCCAGCAGCTTGTCAGGGGGGTACGAGCAGTACTTC.

The chain is built from TRBV11-2 and TRBJ2-7; 11 positions match TRBD1. The CDR3 totals 13 residues. The germline V gene encodes CDR1 SGHAT and CDR2 FQNNGV. V shed 5 bases, J shed 7 bases, and the junction held 4 bases outside the gene matches. DNA of the CDR3: TGTGCCAGCAGCGGACAGGGGGCGGGTGAGCAGTACTTC. Protein product: CASSGQGAGEQYF.

In this sample, this clone turned up a few times. The chain has TRBV7-2 and TRBJ2-5, with TRBD2 matching over 15 bases. The CDR3 totals 17 residues. V gave up 5 bases and J gave up 1 base; unmatched junction bases: 5. Germline CDR1 and CDR2: SGHTA and FQGNSA. The CDR3 DNA reads as TGTGCCAGCAGCCCTCGGACTAGCGGGGGGGGCCAAGAGACCCAGTACTTC. Translation gives CASSPRTSGGGQETQYF.

The V and J genes are TRBV12-5 and TRBJ1-5, with TRBD1 as a possible D gene (6 bases). V gave up 5 bases and J gave up 1 base, with 6 bases separating them. Germline loops: CDR1 LGHNT, CDR2 FRNRAP. The CDR3 contains 13 residues. This CDR3 is CASGGQSNQPQHF. As DNA, the CDR3 is TGTGCTAGTGGTGGACAGAGCAATCAGCCCCAGCATTTT.

This rearrangement joins TRBV7-9 to TRBJ2-7, with D perhaps matching TRBD1 (6 bases). Germline V gene data show CDR1 as SEHNR and CDR2 as FQNEAQ (reference sequence). The CDR3 runs to 15 residues. V dropped 2 bases and J dropped 5 bases, with 16 bases sitting between them. The CDR3 DNA sequence: TGTGCCAGCAGCTTAAATGACAGGACCCTTCACGAGCAGTACTTC. As protein: CASSLNDRTLHEQYF.